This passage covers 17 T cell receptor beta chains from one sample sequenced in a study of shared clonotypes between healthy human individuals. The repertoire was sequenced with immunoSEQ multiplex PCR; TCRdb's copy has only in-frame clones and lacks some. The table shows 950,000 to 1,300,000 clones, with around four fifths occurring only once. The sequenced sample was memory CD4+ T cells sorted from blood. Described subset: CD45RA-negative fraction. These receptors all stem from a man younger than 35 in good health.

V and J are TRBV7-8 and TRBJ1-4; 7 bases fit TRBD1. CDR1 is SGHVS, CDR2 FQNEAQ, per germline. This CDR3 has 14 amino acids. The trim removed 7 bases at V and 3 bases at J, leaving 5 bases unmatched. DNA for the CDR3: TGTGCCAGCACTTCGACAGGGCCTAATGAAAAACTGTTTTTT. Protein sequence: CASTSTGPNEKLFF.

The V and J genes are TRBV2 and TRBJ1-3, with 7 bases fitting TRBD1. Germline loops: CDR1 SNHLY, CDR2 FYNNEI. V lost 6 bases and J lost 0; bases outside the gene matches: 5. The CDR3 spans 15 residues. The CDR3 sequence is CASRLDRSSGNTIYF. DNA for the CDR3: TGTGCCAGCAGATTGGACAGGAGCTCTGGAAACACCATATATTTT.

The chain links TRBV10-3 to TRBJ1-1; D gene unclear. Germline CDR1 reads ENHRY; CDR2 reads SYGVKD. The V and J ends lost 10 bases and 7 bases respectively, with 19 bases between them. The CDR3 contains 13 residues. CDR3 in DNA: TGTGCCACCTCCGGTGGCAGAGAAAATGAAGCTTTCTTT. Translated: CATSGGRENEAFF.

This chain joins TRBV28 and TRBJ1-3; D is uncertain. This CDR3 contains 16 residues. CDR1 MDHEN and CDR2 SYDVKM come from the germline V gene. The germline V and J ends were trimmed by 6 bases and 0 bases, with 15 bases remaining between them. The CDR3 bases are TGTGCCAGCAGCCCACCTCCGGGCGTCTCTGGAAACACCATATATTTT. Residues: CASSPPPGVSGNTIYF. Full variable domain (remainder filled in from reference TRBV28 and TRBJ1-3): DVKVTQSSRYLVKRTGEKVFLECVQDMDHENMFWYRQDPGLGLRLIYFSYDVKMKEKGDIPEGYSVSREKKERFSLILESASTNQTSMYLCASSPPPGVSGNTIYFGEGSWLTVV.

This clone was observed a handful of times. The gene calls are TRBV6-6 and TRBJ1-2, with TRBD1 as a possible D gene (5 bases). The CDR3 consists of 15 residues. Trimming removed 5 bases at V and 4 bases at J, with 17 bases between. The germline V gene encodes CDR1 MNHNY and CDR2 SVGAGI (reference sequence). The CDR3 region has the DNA TGTGCCAGCAGTGGGATTGGGGGGACGGTCTATGGCTACACCTTC. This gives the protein CASSGIGGTVYGYTF.

CDR3 DNA: TGCGCCAGCAGCTCCACAGGGGGGCACTATGGCTACACCTTC. It encodes CASSSTGGHYGYTF. This rearrangement joins TRBV5-1 to TRBJ1-2, with TRBD1 identical over 8 bases. Germline values: CDR1 SGHRS, CDR2 YFSETQ. This CDR3 region has 14 residues. The V gene end was trimmed by 3 bases and the J gene end by 3 bases; junction bases not matched to a gene: 4.

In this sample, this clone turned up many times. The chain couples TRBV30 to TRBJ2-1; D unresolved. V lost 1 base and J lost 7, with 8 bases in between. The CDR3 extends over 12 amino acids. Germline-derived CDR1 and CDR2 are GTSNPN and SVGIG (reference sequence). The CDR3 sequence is CAWSDLLNEQFF. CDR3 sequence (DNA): TGTGCCTGGAGTGACCTACTAAATGAGCAGTTCTTC.

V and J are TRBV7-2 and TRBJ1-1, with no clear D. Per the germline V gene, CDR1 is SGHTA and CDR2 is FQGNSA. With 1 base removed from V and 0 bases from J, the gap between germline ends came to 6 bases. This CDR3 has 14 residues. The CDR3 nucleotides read TGTGCCAGCAGCTTAGGGGTATTGAACACTGAAGCTTTCTTT. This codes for CASSLGVLNTEAFF.

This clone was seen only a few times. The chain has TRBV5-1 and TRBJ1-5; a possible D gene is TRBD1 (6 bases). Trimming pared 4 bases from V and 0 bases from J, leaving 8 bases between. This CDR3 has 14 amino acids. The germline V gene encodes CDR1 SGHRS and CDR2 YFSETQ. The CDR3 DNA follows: TGCGCCAGCAGCATGGACAGTAGCAATCAGCCCCAGCATTTT. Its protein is CASSMDSSNQPQHF.

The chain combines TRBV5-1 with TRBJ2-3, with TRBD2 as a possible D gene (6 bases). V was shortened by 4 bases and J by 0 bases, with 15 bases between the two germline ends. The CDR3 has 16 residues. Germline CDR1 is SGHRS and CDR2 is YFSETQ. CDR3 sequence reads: CASSRGASVSTDTQYF. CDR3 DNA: TGCGCCAGCAGCCGAGGGGCTAGCGTTAGCACAGATACGCAGTATTTT.

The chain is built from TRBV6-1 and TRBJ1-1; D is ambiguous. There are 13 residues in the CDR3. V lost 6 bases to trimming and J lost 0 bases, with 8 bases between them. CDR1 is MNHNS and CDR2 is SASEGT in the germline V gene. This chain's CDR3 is CASRPTMNTEAFF. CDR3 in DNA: TGTGCCAGCAGGCCCACCATGAACACTGAAGCTTTCTTT.

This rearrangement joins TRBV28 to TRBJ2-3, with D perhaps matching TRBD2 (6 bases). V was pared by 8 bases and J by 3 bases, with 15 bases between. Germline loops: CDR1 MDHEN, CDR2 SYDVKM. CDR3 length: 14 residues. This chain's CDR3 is CASSRGSGTDTQYF. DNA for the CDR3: TGTGCCAGCTCCCGGGGGTCGGGAACAGATACGCAGTATTTT.

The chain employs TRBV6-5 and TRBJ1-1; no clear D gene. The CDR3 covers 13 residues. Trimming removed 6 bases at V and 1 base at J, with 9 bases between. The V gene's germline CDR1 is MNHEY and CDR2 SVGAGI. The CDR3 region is CASRMDGNTEAFF. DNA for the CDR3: TGTGCCAGCAGAATGGACGGGAACACTGAAGCTTTCTTT.

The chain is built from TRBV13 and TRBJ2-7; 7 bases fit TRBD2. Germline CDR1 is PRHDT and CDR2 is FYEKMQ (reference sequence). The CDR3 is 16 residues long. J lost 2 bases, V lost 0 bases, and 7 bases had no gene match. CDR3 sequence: CASSLGGLAATYEQYF. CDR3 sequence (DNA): TGTGCCAGCAGCTTAGGAGGGCTAGCGGCAACCTACGAGCAGTACTTC.

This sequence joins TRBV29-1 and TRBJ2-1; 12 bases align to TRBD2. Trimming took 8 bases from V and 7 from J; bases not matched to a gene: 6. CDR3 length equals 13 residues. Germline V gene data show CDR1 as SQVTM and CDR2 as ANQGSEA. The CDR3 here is CSTRLAGENEQFF. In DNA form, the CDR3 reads TGCAGCACTCGACTAGCGGGAGAAAATGAGCAGTTCTTC.

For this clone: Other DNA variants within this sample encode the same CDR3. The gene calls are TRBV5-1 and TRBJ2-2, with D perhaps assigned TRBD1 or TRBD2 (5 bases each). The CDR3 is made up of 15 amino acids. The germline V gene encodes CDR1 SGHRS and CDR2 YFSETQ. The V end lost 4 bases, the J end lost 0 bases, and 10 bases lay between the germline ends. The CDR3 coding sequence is TGCGCCAGCAGCCCGGGGCTAGCGAACACCGGGGAGCTGTTTTTT. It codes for CASSPGLANTGELFF.

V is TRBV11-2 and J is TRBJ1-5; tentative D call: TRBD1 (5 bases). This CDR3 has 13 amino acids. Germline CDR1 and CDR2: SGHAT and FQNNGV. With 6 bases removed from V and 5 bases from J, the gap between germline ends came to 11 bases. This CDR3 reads CASSKGAHQPQHF. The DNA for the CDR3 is TGTGCCAGCAGTAAAGGGGCCCATCAGCCCCAGCATTTT.